This note documents a single T cell receptor beta chain sequence. No antigen is known for it. Preparation of the TCRbeta library used unique molecular identifiers. TCRdb passed the PCR reads through MiXCR, listing each CDR3 protein once. The sample includes hundreds of thousands of distinct CDR3 sequences, around 13% of them seen just once. These data originate in a study of T-cell reconstitution after alpha-beta-depleted transplantation in children. Regarding the study as a whole: About two months after transplant, alpha-beta T cells reportedly came from several hundred expanded graft clones.

V lost 1 base and J lost 4, with 35 bases in between. CDR1 DFQATT and CDR2 SNEGSKA come from the germline V gene (reference sequence). This CDR3 has 22 amino acids. This specimen was PBMCs, taken before TCRalphabeta/CD19-depleted stem cell transplant. This sequence originates from a girl aged 2 to 10 with congenital amegakaryocytic thrombocytopenia, due to receive a stem cell transplant. The rearrangement joins TRBV20-1 to TRBJ2-1; D perhaps matches TRBD2 (6 bases). The CDR3 region is CSARGPAFSGNRITPLYNEQFF. CDR3 DNA: TGCAGTGCTAGAGGCCCCGCTTTTAGCGGCAACAGAATTACCCCCTTATACAATGAGCAGTTCTTC.